The entry below describes one TCR beta chain. The antigen is undetermined. This record belongs to a study of OX40 agonist ivuxolimab in advanced cancers. Notes on the study in general: The investigators did not determine what antigen specificity the expanded peripheral T cells had.

CDR1 SGHTA and CDR2 FQGTGA come from the germline V gene. The length of the CDR3 is 16 residues. V gave up 5 bases and J gave up 5 bases; unmatched junction bases: 6. The assay was immunoSEQ multiplex PCR, and TCRdb's table has in-frame clones only and misses some. The table has some 86,000 clones, 91% seen once; the top ten hold around 8.7%. The input for sequencing was CD4+ or CD8+ T cells sorted from blood, taken in a trial of the OX40 agonist ivuxolimab. The J gene is TRBJ2-1, the V gene TRBV7-3; TRBD2 aligns across 13 bases. This receptor was taken from an adult with an advanced solid tumor such as melanoma, head and neck, liver or kidney cancer. The CDR3 protein is CASSAGLAGPDNEQFF. The CDR3 DNA follows: TGTGCCAGCAGCGCGGGACTAGCGGGACCGGACAATGAGCAGTTCTTC.